One TCR beta chain is described in this entry. Using its own MiXCR run on the reads, TCRdb lists one record per CDR3 protein. The sample has around 740,000 distinct CDR3 sequences, under 40% seen once. This sample is part of a study of T cell repertoires in cytomegalovirus infection. Overall study context: Shared public TCR beta signatures pointed to both CMV infection and a matching HLA type.

The germline V gene has CDR1 MDHEN and CDR2 SYDVKM. The junction had 12 bases not matched to a gene; V was cut back by 5 bases and J by 8 bases. The CDR3 is made up of 15 amino acids. This rearrangement joins TRBV28 to TRBJ2-1, with 7 bases fitting TRBD1. This sequence originates from a human donor in good health (CMV status not recorded). Some clones in this sample may be carry-over from other donors' samples. Sequencing used PBMCs. The CDR3 region has the DNA TGTGCCAGCAGTCCCATGGGGGCAGGGACAGATGAGCAGTTCTTC. It specifies CASSPMGAGTDEQFF.